The clone carrying this T cell receptor (beta chain) was seen a handful of times. This sample is part of a study of T cells in Graves' hyperthyroidism and ophthalmopathy. Trimming shortened V by 4 bases and J by 8 bases, and 18 bases separated the two germline ends. Germline V gene data show CDR1 as SGHDT and CDR2 as YYEEEE. The length of the CDR3 is 15 residues. Amplification of TCR beta CDR3 regions used RNA as the template. First-round RT-PCR targeting the TCR CDR3 was performed with the HTBI primer set. Via MiXCR, TCRdb re-called the multiplex PCR reads, giving one row per CDR3 protein. The table has some 420,000 distinct CDR3 sequences, approximately 15% seen once. Subjects aged 18 to 65 presented with newly diagnosed hyperthyroidism of less than 2 months' duration. Exclusions: uncontrolled infection, other autoimmune disease, pregnancy, lactation.

The source of this sequence is a woman aged 18 to 35 with Graves' hyperthyroidism. The sample was blood. The chain employs TRBV5-6 and TRBJ1-4; a weak D match, TRBD1 (6 bases). CDR3 bases: TGTGCCAGCAGCGCAACAGGGTCAGGAGGCGAAAAACTGTTTTTT. Its translation is CASSATGSGGEKLFF.